Presented here are 6 T cell receptor beta chains from one specimen sequenced in a study of blood T cell repertoires in COVID-19. The assay was immunoSEQ multiplex PCR, and TCRdb's table has in-frame clones only and misses some. This table has 230,000 or so clones, 80% to 85% appearing once. The sample was peripheral blood. The receptors were sampled from a middle-aged man with active or convalescent COVID-19.

This clone was recorded once. The identical CDR3 is also encoded by other nucleotide sequences in the sample. The genes are TRBV6-5 and TRBJ1-6; 7 nucleotides line up with TRBD1. The CDR3 extends over 14 amino acids. Germline V gene sequence: CDR1 MNHEY, CDR2 SVGAGI. Unmatched junction bases numbered 9, after V lost 6 bases and J lost 10 bases. The CDR3 DNA sequence: TGTGCCAGCAGCCTCGACAGGGTTGGATCACCCCTCCACTTT. Translating it yields CASSLDRVGSPLHF.

This chain connects TRBV7-3 to TRBJ2-1, with D unresolved. Trimming left V 2 bases short and J 4 bases short, with 6 bases between. The germline gives CDR1 SGHTA, CDR2 FQGTGA. The CDR3 is 13 amino acids. For the CDR3, the DNA is TGTGCCAGCAGCTTAGGCAGATACAATGAGCAGTTCTTC. Protein sequence: CASSLGRYNEQFF.

The rearrangement uses TRBV15 and TRBJ1-2; D is perhaps TRBD1 (6 bases). V shed 0 bases and J shed 4 bases, with 9 bases lying between them. Germline V gene lookup returns CDR1 LNHNV and CDR2 YYDKDF (reference sequence). This CDR3 has 14 amino acids. CDR3 loop: CATSREGTTYGYTF. CDR3 in DNA: TGTGCCACCAGCAGAGAGGGGACAACCTATGGCTACACCTTC.

The V call is TRBV11-3, the J call TRBJ2-1, with D perhaps matching TRBD2 (5 bases). V dropped 4 bases and J dropped 3 bases, with 16 bases sitting between them. CDR1 and CDR2 from the germline V gene are SGHNT and YENEEA. The CDR3 has 16 amino acids. In DNA, the CDR3 is TGTGCCAGCAGCTCTAGAGCCGGACTTAACTACAATGAGCAGTTCTTC. Amino acid sequence: CASSSRAGLNYNEQFF.

The chain links TRBV12-3 or TRBV12-4 to TRBJ1-4, with a tentative D call TRBD1 (5 bases). Trimming pared 8 bases from V and 0 bases from J, leaving 7 bases between. The CDR3 contains 13 residues. The CDR3 DNA follows: TGTGCCAGCCGGACAACAACTAATGAAAAACTGTTTTTT. Encoded protein: CASRTTTNEKLFF.

CDR3 coding DNA: TGTGCCAGCAGTTACGGACAGGGGCGCACCGGGGAGCTGTTTTTT. Its translation: CASSYGQGRTGELFF. This chain links TRBV6-5 with TRBJ2-2; 9 bases agree with TRBD1. J was trimmed by 4 bases and V by 2 bases; bases with no gene match: 2. Germline V gene lookup returns CDR1 MNHEY and CDR2 SVGAGI. The CDR3 loop spans 15 amino acids.